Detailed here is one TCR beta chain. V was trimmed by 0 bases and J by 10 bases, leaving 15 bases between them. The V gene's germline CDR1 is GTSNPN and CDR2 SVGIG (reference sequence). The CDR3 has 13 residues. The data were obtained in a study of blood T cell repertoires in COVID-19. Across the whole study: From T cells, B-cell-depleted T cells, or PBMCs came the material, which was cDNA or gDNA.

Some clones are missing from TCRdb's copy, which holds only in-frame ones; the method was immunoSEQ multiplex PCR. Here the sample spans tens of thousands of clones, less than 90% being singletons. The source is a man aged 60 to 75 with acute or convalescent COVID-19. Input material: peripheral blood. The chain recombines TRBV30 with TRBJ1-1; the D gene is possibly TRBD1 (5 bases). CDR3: CAWSVVGGSGAFF. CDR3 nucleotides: TGTGCCTGGAGTGTAGTGGGGGGTTCTGGAGCTTTCTTT. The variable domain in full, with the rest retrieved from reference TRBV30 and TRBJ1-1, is SQTIHQWPATLVQPVGSPLSLECTVEGTSNPNLYWYRQAAGRGLQLLFYSVGIGQISSEVPQNLSASRPQDRQFILSSKKLLLSDSGFYLCAWSVVGGSGAFFGQGTRLTVV.